This T cell receptor beta chain was identified during a study of shared clonotypes between healthy human individuals. Study-wide results and limits: Some clonotypes were shared by all four sorted-subset donors, while others were not shared. The non-shared ones had lower generation probabilities than the shared ones.

On this clone: Its specificity is not known.

Original methodology: From ImmunoSEQ came sequences covering only the junction and carrying no quality scores, so filtering differed. The protocol was immunoSEQ multiplex PCR, while the TCRdb copy is restricted to in-frame clones and leaves out a portion. That table is the source of V, J and clone size, and D and trimming were worked out from the DNA. The sample has about 2 million clones, 90% to 95% seen once. Material for sequencing was naive CD4+ T cells sorted from blood. Indicated subset: CD45RA+ positively selected. The TCR was taken from a young man in good health.

This chain's CDR3 is CASTRLAGKETQYF. In DNA form, the CDR3 reads TGCGCCAGCACTCGGCTAGCGGGGAAAGAGACCCAGTACTTC. This rearrangement joins TRBV5-1 to TRBJ2-5; 9 bases are a match to TRBD2. Per germline, CDR1 SGHRS and CDR2 YFSETQ. Losses at the gene ends were 6 bases for V and 3 bases for J; bases not matched to a gene: 6. The CDR3 spans 14 residues. Together with reference TRBV5-1 and TRBJ2-5, the CDR3 gives the full variable domain: KAGVTQTPRYLIKTRGQQVTLSCSPISGHRSVSWYQQTPGQGLQFLFEYFSETQRNKGNFPGRFSGRQFSNSRSEMNVSTLELGDSALYLCASTRLAGKETQYFGPGTRLLVL.